The clone carrying this T cell receptor beta chain was counted a few times. Study processing details: Amplification from reference gene primers served as the basis for estimated nucleated cell counts. Produced via immunoSEQ multiplex PCR; TCRdb's table is partial and in-frame only. V and J calls and clone size are copied from that table; D and trimming were computed from the DNA. This repertoire shows 60,000 to 70,000 clones, 70% to 90% found once; its top ten account for more than 1.4%. Germline V CDR1 and CDR2: SGHVS, FQNEAQ. The length of the CDR3 is 14 residues. V lost 7 bases to trimming and J lost 7 bases; unmatched junction nucleotides: 8. This specimen belongs to a study of blood T cell repertoires in COVID-19. Study overall: The United States, Italy and Spain were the sources of the acute and convalescent COVID-19 samples. From T cells, B-cell-depleted T cells, or PBMCs came the material, which was cDNA or gDNA.

This sequence originates from a woman between 55 and 75 years old with acute or convalescent COVID-19. The sequenced sample was peripheral blood. This sequence joins TRBV7-8 and TRBJ1-5, with 9 bases lining up with TRBD1. Written as DNA, the CDR3 is TGTGCCAGCACCCGGACAGGGGTTGGCCAGCCCCAGCATTTT. It yields the protein CASTRTGVGQPQHF.